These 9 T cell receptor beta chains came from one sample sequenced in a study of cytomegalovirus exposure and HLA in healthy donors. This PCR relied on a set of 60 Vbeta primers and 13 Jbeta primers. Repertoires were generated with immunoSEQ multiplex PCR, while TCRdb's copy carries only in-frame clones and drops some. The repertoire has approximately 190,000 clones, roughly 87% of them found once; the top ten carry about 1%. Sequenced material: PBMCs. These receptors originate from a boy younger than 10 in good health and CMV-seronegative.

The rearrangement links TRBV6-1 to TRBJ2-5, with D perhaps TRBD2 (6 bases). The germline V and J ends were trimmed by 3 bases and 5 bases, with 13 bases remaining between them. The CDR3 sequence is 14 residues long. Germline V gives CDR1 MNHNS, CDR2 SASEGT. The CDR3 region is CASSESGVWETQYF. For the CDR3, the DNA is TGTGCCAGCAGTGAGTCGGGGGTCTGGGAGACCCAGTACTTC.

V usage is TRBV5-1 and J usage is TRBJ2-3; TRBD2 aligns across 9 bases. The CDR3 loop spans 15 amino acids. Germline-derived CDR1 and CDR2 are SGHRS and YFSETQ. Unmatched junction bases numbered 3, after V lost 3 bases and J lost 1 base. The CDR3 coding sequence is TGCGCCAGCAGCTGGGCGGGAGGGGGCACAGATACGCAGTATTTT. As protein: CASSWAGGGTDTQYF.

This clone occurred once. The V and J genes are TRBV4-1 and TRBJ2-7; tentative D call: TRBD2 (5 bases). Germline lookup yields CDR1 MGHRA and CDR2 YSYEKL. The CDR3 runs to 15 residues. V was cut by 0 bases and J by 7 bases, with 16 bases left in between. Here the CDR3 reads CASSQDRGTSREQYF. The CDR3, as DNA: TGCGCCAGCAGCCAAGATCGGGGTACTAGTCGGGAGCAGTACTTC.

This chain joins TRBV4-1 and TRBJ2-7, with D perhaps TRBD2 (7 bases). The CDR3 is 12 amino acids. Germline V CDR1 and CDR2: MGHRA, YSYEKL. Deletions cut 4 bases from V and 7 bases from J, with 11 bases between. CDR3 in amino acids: CASSPRGGEQYF. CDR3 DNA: TGCGCCAGCAGCCCTAGGGGGGGTGAGCAGTACTTC.

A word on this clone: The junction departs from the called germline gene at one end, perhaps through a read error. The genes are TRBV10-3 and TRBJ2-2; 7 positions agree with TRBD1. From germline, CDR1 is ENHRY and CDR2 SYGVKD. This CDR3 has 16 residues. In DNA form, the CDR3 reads TGTGCCACGAGATACCGAGACAATGACCGGGCAGGGGGGCTGTTTTTT. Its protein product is CATRYRDNDRAGGLFF.

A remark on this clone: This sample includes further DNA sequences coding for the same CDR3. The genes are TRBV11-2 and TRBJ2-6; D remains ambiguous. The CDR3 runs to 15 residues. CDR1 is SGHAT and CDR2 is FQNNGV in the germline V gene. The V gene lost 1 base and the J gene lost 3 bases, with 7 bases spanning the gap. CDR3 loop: CASSLGSSGANVLTF. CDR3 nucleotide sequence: TGTGCCAGCAGCTTAGGTAGCAGTGGGGCCAACGTCCTGACTTTC.

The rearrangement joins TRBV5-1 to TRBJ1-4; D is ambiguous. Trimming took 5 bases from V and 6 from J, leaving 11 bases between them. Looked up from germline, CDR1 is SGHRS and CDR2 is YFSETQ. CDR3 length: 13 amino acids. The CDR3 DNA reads TGCGCCAGCAGTAGAGACCGGGATGAAAAACTGTTTTTT. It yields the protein CASSRDRDEKLFF. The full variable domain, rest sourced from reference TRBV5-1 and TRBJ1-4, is KAGVTQTPRYLIKTRGQQVTLSCSPISGHRSVSWYQQTPGQGLQFLFEYFSETQRNKGNFPGRFSGRQFSNSRSEMNVSTLELGDSALYLCASSRDRDEKLFFGSGTQLSVL.

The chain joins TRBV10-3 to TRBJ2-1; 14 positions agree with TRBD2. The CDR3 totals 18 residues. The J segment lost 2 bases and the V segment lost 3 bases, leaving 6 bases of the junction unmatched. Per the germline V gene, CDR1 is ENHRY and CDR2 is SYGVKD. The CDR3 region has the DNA TGTGCCATCAGTGATTACGGGACTAGCGGGAGTGCCTACAATGAGCAGTTCTTC. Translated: CAISDYGTSGSAYNEQFF.

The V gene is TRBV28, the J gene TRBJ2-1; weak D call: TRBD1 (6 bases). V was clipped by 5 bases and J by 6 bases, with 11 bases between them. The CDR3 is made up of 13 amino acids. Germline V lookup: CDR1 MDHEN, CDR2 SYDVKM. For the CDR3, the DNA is TGTGCCAGCAGTGGGACGACAGGCAATGAGCAGTTCTTC. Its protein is CASSGTTGNEQFF.